The subject of this entry is one T cell receptor beta chain. Its target is not known. This entry comes from a study of circulating and synovial CD4+ cells in juvenile arthritis. Donors were patients with active juvenile idiopathic arthritis. Data came from immunoSEQ multiplex PCR; TCRdb stores just in-frame clones and leaves some out. The profile shows about 33,000 clones, nearly 95% of them singletons. Study-wide results and limits: CPL and bulk CD4 samples differed at least tenfold in T cell genomes. Traditional Vbeta family usage analysis missed the pathogenic-like versus bulk difference. Diversity here was lower than in bulk blood CD4 cells.

The sequenced sample consisted of CD4+ T cells from blood. This sequence originates from a human donor with juvenile idiopathic arthritis.

This CDR3 is CASSQVIGGDRPTDTQYF. CDR3 DNA: TGTGCCAGCAGCCAAGTAATAGGCGGGGACAGACCCACAGATACGCAGTATTTT. This chain uses TRBV4-2 with TRBJ2-3, with D possibly matching TRBD1 (7 bases). Trimming removed 1 base at V and 2 bases at J, with 19 bases between. Germline values: CDR1 LGHNA, CDR2 YNFKEQ. The CDR3 is 18 residues long.